This T cell receptor (beta chain) derives from a study of cytomegalovirus exposure and HLA in healthy donors. General observations from the study: A cluster of highly shared sequence variants was likely a sequencing artifact. Several top significant clusters appeared, in a later analysis, to be linked to common viral pathogens. Donors belonging to an Asian-associated ancestry cluster reportedly showed fewer N-insertions in productive TCRs than the approximately 690-donor mean, according to what a later analysis found.

As for the donors, each was a healthy bone marrow donor. The PCR employed 60 Vbeta primers together with 13 Jbeta primers. The data were produced by immunoSEQ multiplex PCR, yet TCRdb's version contains in-frame clones alone and is incomplete. Of 140,000 to 150,000 clones listed, around 80% were seen once; the top ten hold about 2.9%. Trimming shortened V by 0 bases and J by 1 base, and 13 bases separated the two germline ends. The germline gives CDR1 SGHNT, CDR2 YYREEE (reference sequence). This CDR3 region has 16 residues. This clone has a handful of counts. Its antigen is as yet unknown. Sequencing was done on a sample of PBMCs. The chain couples TRBV5-4 to TRBJ1-1, with D possibly matching TRBD1 (6 bases). This clonotype was obtained from a female donor in good health and CMV-seronegative. The CDR3 DNA follows: TGTGCCAGCAGCTTGGTAAACAGGGCCAGGAACACTGAAGCTTTCTTT. This codes for CASSLVNRARNTEAFF.